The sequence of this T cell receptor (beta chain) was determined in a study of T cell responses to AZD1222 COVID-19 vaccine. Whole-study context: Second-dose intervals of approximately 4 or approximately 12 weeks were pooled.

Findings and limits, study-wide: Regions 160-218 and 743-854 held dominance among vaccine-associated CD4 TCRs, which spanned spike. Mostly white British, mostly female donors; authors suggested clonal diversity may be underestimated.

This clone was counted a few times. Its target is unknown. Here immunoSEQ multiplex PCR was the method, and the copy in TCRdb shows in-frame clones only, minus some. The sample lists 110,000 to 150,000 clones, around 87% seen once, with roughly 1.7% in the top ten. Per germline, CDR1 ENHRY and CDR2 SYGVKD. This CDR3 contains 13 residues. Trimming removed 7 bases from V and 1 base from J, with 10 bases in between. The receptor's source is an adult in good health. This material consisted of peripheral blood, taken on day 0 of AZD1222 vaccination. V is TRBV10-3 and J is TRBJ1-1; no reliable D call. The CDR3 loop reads CAITLSSNTEAFF. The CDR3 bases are TGTGCCATCACCCTTTCCTCGAACACTGAAGCTTTCTTT.